This TCR beta chain was found in a study of blood T cell repertoires in COVID-19. About the research overall: COVID-19 samples from acute and convalescent phases originated in the United States, Italy and Spain.

Trimming removed 3 bases from V and 4 bases from J, with 33 bases in between. Germline CDR1 is WNHNN and CDR2 is SYGVQD (reference sequence). The CDR3 runs 21 residues. The Seattle patients joined while their infection was active and were tracked longitudinally afterward. Per the study methods: The authors estimated nucleated cell counts from reference gene primer amplification. The data were produced by immunoSEQ multiplex PCR, yet TCRdb's version contains in-frame clones alone and is incomplete. V and J calls plus clone size are reproduced from that table; the DNA served to infer D and trimming. The sample contains about 300,000 clones, approximately 88% of which appear only once.

This rearrangement joins TRBV10-1 to TRBJ1-2, with D perhaps TRBD1 (6 bases). This receptor was taken from a woman between 25 and 40 years old with COVID-19, enrolled during active disease. Sequencing was performed on peripheral blood. The CDR3 DNA follows: TGCGCCAGCAGTGATCAGTGGCTAGTCGTGGTGACAGGCGAATTGATCTATGGCTACACCTTC. This gives the protein CASSDQWLVVVTGELIYGYTF.